Following are 24 T cell receptor beta chains from one sample sequenced in a study of shared clonotypes between healthy human individuals. The table came from immunoSEQ multiplex PCR; TCRdb's copy has only in-frame clones and leaves some out. The sample lists approximately 500,000 clones, 81% occurring once. Material for sequencing was PBMCs. These receptors came from a woman between 35 and 50 years old in good health. Some clones in this sample may be carry-over from other donors' samples.

The gene calls are TRBV10-3 and TRBJ2-7, with 12 bases matching TRBD2. The germline V gene encodes CDR1 ENHRY and CDR2 SYGVKD. V lost 6 bases and J lost 2; bases outside the gene matches: 11. The CDR3 extends over 17 amino acids. CDR3 DNA: TGTGCCATCAGCTCCTGGACTAGCGGGGCCACTCCCTACGAGCAGTACTTC. Translation gives CAISSWTSGATPYEQYF.

The chain uses TRBV21-1 and TRBJ2-7; the D call in the table, TRBD2, was not verified against the DNA. TRBV21-1 is a recognized pseudogene. This CDR3 region has 13 residues. The CDR3 region is CASSSEPHYEQYF. The CDR3 DNA reads as TGTGCCAGCAGCTCCGAGCCTCACTACGAGCAGTACTTC.

The rearrangement joins TRBV7-8 to TRBJ2-1; TRBD2 aligns across 10 bases. Germline assignment: CDR1 SGHVS and CDR2 FQNEAQ. V shed 6 bases and J 13 bases; nucleotides not matched to a gene: 6. The CDR3 covers 12 residues. CDR3 sequence: CASSQSGRGQFF. The CDR3 coding sequence is TGTGCCAGCAGTCAAAGCGGGAGGGGTCAGTTCTTC.

CDR3 loop: CASSYPGLVYNEQFF. In nucleotides, the CDR3 is TGTGCCAGCAGCTACCCGGGACTAGTCTACAATGAGCAGTTCTTC. The chain carries TRBV2 and TRBJ2-1, with 8 bases matching TRBD2. V dropped 6 bases and J dropped 3; count of bases not matched to a gene: 7. The germline V gene has CDR1 SNHLY and CDR2 FYNNEI. The CDR3 has 15 residues.

This clone was observed many times. At one end the junction does not follow the germline gene, possibly because of a read error. The chain links TRBV7-9 to TRBJ1-1; a possible D gene is TRBD1 (5 bases). The CDR3 length is 14 residues. In germline, CDR1 is SEHNR, CDR2 FQNEAQ (reference sequence). CDR3 coding DNA: TGTGTCAGCAGCGTCGACTCTTGGGGGACTGAAGCTTTCTTT. Translated, it gives CVSSVDSWGTEAFF.

CDR3: CASSLDSGRSLSTDTQYF. For the CDR3, the DNA is TGTGCCAGCAGCTTGGATAGCGGGAGGAGCTTGAGCACAGATACGCAGTATTTT. The genes are TRBV5-4 and TRBJ2-3; 10 nucleotides line up with TRBD2. With 0 bases clipped from V and 0 bases from J, the junction kept 7 bases outside the gene matches. This CDR3 has 18 amino acids. Per germline, CDR1 SGHNT and CDR2 YYREEE (reference sequence). The variable domain in full, with the rest retrieved from reference TRBV5-4 and TRBJ2-3, is ETGVTQSPTHLIKTRGQQVTLRCSSQSGHNTVSWYQQALGQGPQFIFQYYREEENGRGNFPPRFSGLQFPNYSSELNVNALELDDSALYLCASSLDSGRSLSTDTQYFGPGTRLTVL.

In nucleotides, the CDR3 is TGTGCCAGCAGCACCACCGGGGAGCTGTTTTTT. It yields the protein CASSTTGELFF. This sequence joins TRBV9 and TRBJ2-2; D gene unclear. V lost 4 bases and J 4 bases, leaving 2 bases between the germline ends. This CDR3 has 11 residues. Per germline, CDR1 SGDLS and CDR2 YYNGEE.

The chain is built from TRBV9 and TRBJ2-1; D is possibly TRBD2 (6 bases). Trimming shortened V by 4 bases and J by 9 bases, and 20 bases separated the two germline ends. The CDR3 loop spans 15 amino acids. The germline gives CDR1 SGDLS, CDR2 YYNGEE. The CDR3 spells CASSKPGLNHGEQFF. For the CDR3, the DNA is TGTGCCAGCAGCAAGCCGGGACTCAACCACGGTGAGCAGTTCTTC.

The chain links TRBV4-3 to TRBJ1-4; no definite D call. The V end was cut by 0 bases, the J end by 11 bases, with 10 bases between. The CDR3 consists of 13 residues. Germline-derived CDR1 and CDR2 are LGHNA and YSLEER. This CDR3 is CASSQEVWRKLFF. The CDR3 DNA reads as TGCGCCAGCAGCCAAGAGGTATGGCGGAAACTGTTTTTT.

The table lists this clone with a count of one. V is TRBV7-6 and J is TRBJ2-5, with 13 bases lining up with TRBD2. This CDR3 is 16 amino acids long. Germline assignment: CDR1 SGHVS and CDR2 FNYEAQ. V lost 5 bases and J lost 5; bases outside the gene matches: 8. The CDR3 region is CASSERLAGGGETQYF. CDR3 coding DNA: TGTGCCAGCAGCGAGCGACTAGCGGGAGGCGGGGAGACCCAGTACTTC.

This sequence joins TRBV11-2 and TRBJ2-7; unclear D gene. Trimming took off 5 bases at V and 0 bases at J, with 5 bases between the two ends. The V gene's germline CDR1 is SGHAT and CDR2 FQNNGV. This CDR3 comprises 12 residues. CDR3 in DNA: TGTGCCAGCAGCCGATACTCCTACGAGCAGTACTTC. Its protein is CASSRYSYEQYF.

J is TRBJ2-3 and V is TRBV7-9, with 10 bases identical to TRBD2. This CDR3 contains 16 residues. Germline V lookup: CDR1 SEHNR, CDR2 FQNEAQ (reference sequence). The V segment lost 6 bases and the J segment 4 bases; nucleotides outside the gene matches: 10. CDR3: CASSSSGRAWADTQYF. CDR3 coding DNA: TGTGCCAGCAGTTCGAGCGGGAGGGCCTGGGCAGATACGCAGTATTTT.

This clone was detected ten times or more. V and J are TRBV11-2 and TRBJ2-5; no clear D gene. CDR1 and CDR2 (germline): SGHAT, FQNNGV. V was clipped by 1 base and J by 2 bases, with 8 bases between them. The CDR3 has 14 amino acids. CDR3 sequence: CASSLVVGQETQYF. For the CDR3, the DNA is TGTGCCAGCAGCTTAGTGGTGGGGCAAGAGACCCAGTACTTC. The whole variable domain, filled in from reference TRBV11-2 and TRBJ2-5, reads EAGVAQSPRYKIIEKRQSVAFWCNPISGHATLYWYQQILGQGPKLLIQFQNNGVVDDSQLPKDRFSAERLKGVDSTLKIQPAKLEDSAVYLCASSLVVGQETQYFGPGTRLLVL.

The rearrangement uses TRBV9 and TRBJ1-1; TRBD1 matches at 8 bases. The CDR3 has 13 amino acids. J was trimmed by 11 bases and V by 2 bases; bases with no gene match: 8. Germline V lookup: CDR1 SGDLS, CDR2 YYNGEE. CDR3 region: CASSVVPTGEAFF. CDR3 nucleotide sequence: TGTGCCAGCAGCGTCGTTCCGACAGGGGAGGCTTTCTTT. Looking up the rest from reference TRBV9 and TRBJ1-1 gives the full variable domain: DSGVTQTPKHLITATGQRVTLRCSPRSGDLSVYWYQQSLDQGLQFLIQYYNGEERAKGNILERFSAQQFPDLHSELNLSSLELGDSALYFCASSVVPTGEAFFGQGTRLTVV.

This clone showed up just a few times. This sequence joins TRBV18 and TRBJ2-1, with TRBD1 identical over 9 bases. The CDR3 loop spans 16 amino acids. Germline values: CDR1 KGHSH, CDR2 LQKENI. V dropped 3 bases and J dropped 8; count of bases not matched to a gene: 11. The CDR3 loop reads CASSPVVGQGPDEQFF. The CDR3 coding sequence is TGTGCCAGCTCACCGGTTGTAGGACAGGGGCCGGATGAGCAGTTCTTC.

In its sample, this clone was seen once. The rearrangement links TRBV11-2 to TRBJ2-1; D unclear. There are 14 residues in the CDR3. V shed 2 bases and J shed 4 bases, with 9 bases lying between them. Germline CDR1 and CDR2: SGHAT and FQNNGV. The CDR3 sequence is CASSLYGSYNEQFF. The CDR3 DNA sequence: TGTGCCAGCAGCTTATACGGGTCGTACAATGAGCAGTTCTTC.

The rearrangement links TRBV6-6 to TRBJ2-2; D is unresolved. Germline lookup yields CDR1 MNHNY and CDR2 SVGAGI (reference sequence). The CDR3 covers 15 residues. Between the trimmed V and J ends, which lost 10 bases and 6 bases, there was a span of 21 bases. The chain's CDR3 is CATHSLTKDPGELFF. The CDR3 coding sequence is TGTGCCACACATTCCCTCACGAAGGATCCCGGGGAGCTGTTTTTT.

The chain employs TRBV7-9 and TRBJ2-7; D ambiguous. With 0 bases removed from V and 5 bases from J, the gap between germline ends came to 8 bases. The CDR3 is made up of 13 amino acids. Germline V gene sequence: CDR1 SEHNR, CDR2 FQNEAQ (reference sequence). The CDR3 spells CASSLAGSDEQYF. CDR3 sequence (DNA): TGTGCCAGCAGCTTAGCAGGGTCGGACGAGCAGTACTTC.

The J gene is TRBJ1-2, the V gene TRBV5-1, with unresolved D. The CDR3 is made up of 14 amino acids. The ends were cut back, 0 bases at V and 3 bases at J, with 9 bases in the middle. Germline lookup yields CDR1 SGHRS and CDR2 YFSETQ. Written as DNA, the CDR3 is TGCGCCAGCAGCTTGGGCACTTCCTACTATGGCTACACCTTC. Its translation is CASSLGTSYYGYTF. Full variable domain (rest looked up from reference TRBV5-1 and TRBJ1-2): KAGVTQTPRYLIKTRGQQVTLSCSPISGHRSVSWYQQTPGQGLQFLFEYFSETQRNKGNFPGRFSGRQFSNSRSEMNVSTLELGDSALYLCASSLGTSYYGYTFGSGTRLTVV.

The V call is TRBV7-8, the J call TRBJ2-2; TRBD1 might be the D (5 bases). The germline V and J ends were trimmed by 4 bases and 7 bases, with 10 bases remaining between them. The CDR3 loop spans 13 amino acids. CDR1 and CDR2 from the germline V gene are SGHVS and FQNEAQ. The CDR3 nucleotides are TGTGCCAGCAGCTACCAGGGCGACGGGGAGCTGTTTTTT. Protein product: CASSYQGDGELFF.

The chain employs TRBV7-2 and TRBJ2-7; 9 positions match TRBD1. The CDR3 has 16 amino acids. Germline lookup yields CDR1 SGHTA and CDR2 FQGNSA. V dropped 5 bases and J dropped 0; count of bases not matched to a gene: 8. CDR3 protein: CASSTAGTGLSYEQYF. The DNA of the CDR3 is TGTGCCAGCAGCACCGCCGGGACAGGGCTCTCCTACGAGCAGTACTTC.

Concerning this clone: The likely explanation is a read error, given a far larger clone one base away. Other DNA sequences in the same sample also yield this CDR3. The rearrangement joins TRBV30 to TRBJ2-5; 8 bases align to TRBD1. The germline gives CDR1 GTSNPN, CDR2 SVGIG (reference sequence). This CDR3 spans 15 amino acids. The V gene end was trimmed by 3 bases and the J gene end by 5 bases; junction bases not matched to a gene: 11. In nucleotides, the CDR3 is TGTGCCTGGAGGGGAGGACAGGGTGGGTCGGAGACCCAGTACTTC. This codes for CAWRGGQGGSETQYF.

For this clone: A much bigger clone sits one base away, suggesting this may be a read error. In the same sample, other DNA sequences code for this CDR3. V usage is TRBV7-6 and J usage is TRBJ2-3, with D perhaps assigned TRBD1 or TRBD2 (5 bases each). The CDR3 is 15 residues long. Germline V CDR1 and CDR2: SGHVS, FNYEAQ. V was shortened by 1 base and J by 4 bases, with 12 bases between the two germline ends. The CDR3 spells CASSLVGTAADTQYF. The CDR3 DNA is TGTGCCAGCAGCTTAGTAGGGACCGCCGCAGATACGCAGTATTTT.

This clone was observed a handful of times. This chain joins TRBV30 and TRBJ1-2; D is undetermined. Per the germline V gene, CDR1 is GTSNPN and CDR2 is SVGIG (reference sequence). The CDR3 has 13 residues. V shed 4 bases and J shed 0 bases, with 9 bases lying between them. CDR3 sequence (DNA): TGTGCCTGGAAAATTCTCGCTAACTATGGCTACACCTTC. Its translation is CAWKILANYGYTF.